This passage covers 5 T cell receptor beta chains from one sample sequenced in a study of cytomegalovirus exposure and HLA in healthy donors. The primer mix had 60 Vbeta and 13 Jbeta primers. Data came from immunoSEQ multiplex PCR; TCRdb stores just in-frame clones and leaves some out. The data hold 150,000 to 200,000 clones, with approximately 81% observed a single time. Specimen: PBMCs. These receptors all stem from a man younger than 30 in good health and CMV-seropositive.

DNA for the CDR3: TGTGCCAGCAGTTTAAGGGGAAACACCGGGGAGCTGTTTTTT. Encoded protein: CASSLRGNTGELFF. J is TRBJ2-2 and V is TRBV6-6; a weak D match, TRBD1 (5 bases). Trimming took 4 bases from V and 2 from J, leaving 8 bases between them. CDR3 length: 14 residues. Germline CDR1 reads MNHNY; CDR2 reads SVGAGI (reference sequence).

The chain is built from TRBV5-1 and TRBJ1-5; D call uncertain. The length of the CDR3 is 13 residues. V lost 1 base and J lost 5, with 7 bases in between. Germline CDR1 and CDR2: SGHRS and YFSETQ. The CDR3 here is CASSLFTDQPQHF. CDR3 DNA sequence: TGCGCCAGCAGCTTGTTTACGGATCAGCCCCAGCATTTT.

V is TRBV19 and J is TRBJ1-5; 7 bases agree with TRBD1. CDR3 length: 14 residues. V was clipped by 6 bases and J by 5 bases; unmatched bases: 7. Germline assignment: CDR1 LNHDA and CDR2 SQIVND (reference sequence). The CDR3 spells CASRTTGKDQPQHF. Here the CDR3 DNA reads TGTGCCAGTAGGACGACAGGGAAGGATCAGCCCCAGCATTTT.

This sequence joins TRBV19 and TRBJ2-5; 8 bases are shared with TRBD1. With V trimmed by 8 bases and J by 2 bases, 7 bases remained unmatched. Per the germline V gene, CDR1 is LNHDA and CDR2 is SQIVND (reference sequence). The CDR3 length is 14 residues. As DNA, the CDR3 is TGTGCCAGTGCCGGGACAGGAGTACAAGAGACCCAGTACTTC. This codes for CASAGTGVQETQYF.

The V and J genes are TRBV10-3 and TRBJ2-2, with D possibly matching TRBD2 (5 bases). The CDR3 consists of 11 residues. Trimming removed 11 bases from V and 5 bases from J, with 9 bases in between. CDR1 ENHRY and CDR2 SYGVKD come from the germline V gene. The CDR3 sequence: CAAGGTGELFF. Written as DNA, the CDR3 is TGTGCCGCCGGAGGAACCGGGGAGCTGTTTTTT.